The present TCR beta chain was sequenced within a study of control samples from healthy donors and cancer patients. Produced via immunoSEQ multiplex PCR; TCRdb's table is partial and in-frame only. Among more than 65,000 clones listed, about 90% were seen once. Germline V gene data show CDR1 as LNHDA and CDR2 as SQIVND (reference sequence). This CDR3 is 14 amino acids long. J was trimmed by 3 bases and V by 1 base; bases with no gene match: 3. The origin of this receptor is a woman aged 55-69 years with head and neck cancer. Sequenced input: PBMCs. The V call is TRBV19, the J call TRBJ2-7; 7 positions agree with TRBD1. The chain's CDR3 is CASSIAQGNYEQYF. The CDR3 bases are TGTGCCAGTAGTATAGCACAGGGGAACTACGAGCAGTACTTC.